Each of the 4 T cell receptor beta chains below was sequenced from the same sample in a study of Tregs in tolerant kidney transplant recipients. Mixed chimerism was transient after nonmyeloablative marrow transplants from related graft donors. Measured with immunoSEQ multiplex PCR; TCRdb has only the in-frame clones, and not every one. The sample shows over 70,000 clones, 91% of them seen only once. Source: CD4+ T cells from blood (PBMCs), taken 24 months after the transplant. These receptors all stem from a human patient who received a combined kidney and bone marrow transplant. Some of these T cells may belong to the graft donor.

Comment on this clone: One end of the junction fails to match germline, which may point to a read error. The V call is TRBV2, the J call TRBJ2-1; D unclear. Germline V gene data show CDR1 as SNHLY and CDR2 as FYNNEI. This CDR3 region has 12 residues. CDR3 nucleotide sequence: TGTGCCAGCAGTGTCTCCGACAATGAGCAGTTCTTC. It encodes CASSVSDNEQFF.

This chain joins TRBV7-6 and TRBJ1-1; D ambiguous. The V and J ends lost 5 bases and 1 base respectively, with 8 bases between them. The CDR3 is 13 amino acids. CDR1 and CDR2 from the germline V gene are SGHVS and FNYEAQ. CDR3 protein: CASSHTENTEAFF. CDR3 coding DNA: TGTGCCAGCAGCCACACAGAGAACACTGAAGCTTTCTTT.

The chain couples TRBV7-2 to TRBJ2-3; maybe TRBD2 (6 bases). In germline, CDR1 is SGHTA, CDR2 FQGNSA. CDR3 size: 14 residues. Trimming pared 6 bases from V and 4 bases from J, leaving 14 bases between. The CDR3 region has the DNA TGTGCCAGCAGAAATACTAGCAGGGCAGATACGCAGTATTTT. Protein sequence: CASRNTSRADTQYF. Filled out from reference TRBV7-2 and TRBJ2-3, the complete variable domain reads GAGVSQSPSNKVTEKGKDVELRCDPISGHTALYWYRQSLGQGLEFLIYFQGNSAPDKSGLPSDRFSAERTGGSVSTLTIQRTQQEDSAVYLCASRNTSRADTQYFGPGTRLTVL.

The chain recombines TRBV29-1 with TRBJ2-7; 9 nucleotides align to TRBD1. After removal of 1 base from V and 3 bases from J, the junction contained 4 bases not matched to a gene. The germline V gene has CDR1 SQVTM and CDR2 ANQGSEA. The CDR3 covers 14 residues. The CDR3 DNA follows: TGCAGCGTTGAAGCTCAGGGACAGGGCTACGAGCAGTACTTC. Translation gives CSVEAQGQGYEQYF.